The rows below give T cell receptor beta chains drawn from one sample of a study of blood T cell repertoires in COVID-19. The data were produced by immunoSEQ multiplex PCR, yet TCRdb's version contains in-frame clones alone and is incomplete. The sample records 150,000 to 200,000 clones, roughly 74% being singletons. Sample: peripheral blood. These receptors came from a woman of 80 years or more with acute or convalescent COVID-19. Each CDR3 is given with its conserved first and last residue. Fields, in order: D gene, J gene, V gene, clone size, CDR3 protein, CDR3 DNA. The D gene is left open where the match is weak. Part of the rows lack a size; the others show once, few, many or a class for expanded clones.

TRBD1 TRBJ1-2 TRBV24-1 NA CATSDRTGGNYGYTF TGTGCCACCAGTGACCGGACAGGGGGGAACTATGGCTACACCTTC
TRBD1 TRBJ1-1 TRBV2 NA CASRVRDRVVVAMNTEAFF TGTGCCAGCAGAGTCCGGGACAGGGTCGTCGTAGCTATGAACACTGAAGCTTTCTTT
TRBD1 TRBJ1-4 TRBV27 NA CASSGTGANEKLFF TGTGCCAGCAGTGGGACAGGGGCTAATGAAAAACTGTTTTTT
TRBD1 TRBJ1-6 TRBV28 NA CASRTSTGTYSPLHF TGTGCCAGCCGAACCTCGACAGGGACCTATTCACCCCTCCACTTT
TRBD1 TRBJ2-1 TRBV18 NA CASSPDLGGQGSVQFF TGTGCCAGCTCACCAGACCTCGGGGGACAGGGGAGTGTGCAGTTCTTC
NA TRBJ1-6 TRBV7-9 NA CASSSDTLGSPLHF TGTGCCAGCAGCTCCGACACCTTGGGCTCACCCCTCCACTTT
NA TRBJ2-7 TRBV4-2 NA CASSQEGTGIYEQYF TGTGCCAGCAGCCAAGAGGGTACGGGGATCTACGAGCAGTACTTC
NA TRBJ1-5 TRBV6-2/TRBV6-3 few CASTPVKGSNQPQHF TGTGCCAGCACCCCTGTCAAGGGGAGCAATCAGCCCCAGCATTTT
NA TRBJ1-2 TRBV19 NA CASESPYFWGYTF TGTGCCAGTGAATCCCCCTACTTCTGGGGCTACACCTTC
NA TRBJ2-6 TRBV5-1 NA CASSLTVLGANVLTF TGCGCCAGCAGCTTAACAGTGTTAGGGGCCAACGTCCTGACTTTC
NA TRBJ2-3 TRBV12-3/TRBV12-4 NA CASKGGNTQYF TGTGCCAGCAAGGGGGGGAATACGCAGTATTTT
TRBD1 TRBJ1-6 TRBV7-9 NA CASSEGQGAGSPLHF TGTGCCAGCAGCGAAGGACAGGGGGCAGGGTCACCCCTCCACTTT
TRBD1 TRBJ1-2 TRBV28 NA CASSRDRGPSYTF TGTGCCAGCAGTCGGGACAGGGGGCCGAGCTACACCTTC